This T cell receptor beta chain was documented in a study of T cell repertoires in cytomegalovirus infection. At the level of the study: TCR beta signatures that were public indicated CMV infection and matching HLA type.

This clonotype has ten or more counts. No antigen is known for it. TCRdb reprocessed the reads via MiXCR and lists one record per CDR3 protein. In the table there are 65,000 to 90,000 distinct CDR3 sequences, roughly 3.7% of which are singletons. Study-level points and caveats: HLA-C-restricted TCR beta clonotypes specific for CMV led the ex vivo response. People with CMV and the relevant HLA were identified by cumulative public TCR beta family frequency.

The clonotype was recovered from a human donor in good health (CMV status not recorded). Some clones in this sample may be carry-over from other donors' samples. Sequences were obtained from PBMCs.

The DNA of the CDR3 is TGTGCCAGCAGCCAAGAGCGGGCGTCCACAGATACGCAGTATTTT. Its protein is CASSQERASTDTQYF. This rearrangement joins TRBV3-1 to TRBJ2-3; a possible D gene is TRBD2 (5 bases). CDR3 size: 15 residues. The germline gives CDR1 LGHDT, CDR2 YNNKEL (reference sequence). V was trimmed by 0 bases and J by 2 bases, leaving 9 bases between them.